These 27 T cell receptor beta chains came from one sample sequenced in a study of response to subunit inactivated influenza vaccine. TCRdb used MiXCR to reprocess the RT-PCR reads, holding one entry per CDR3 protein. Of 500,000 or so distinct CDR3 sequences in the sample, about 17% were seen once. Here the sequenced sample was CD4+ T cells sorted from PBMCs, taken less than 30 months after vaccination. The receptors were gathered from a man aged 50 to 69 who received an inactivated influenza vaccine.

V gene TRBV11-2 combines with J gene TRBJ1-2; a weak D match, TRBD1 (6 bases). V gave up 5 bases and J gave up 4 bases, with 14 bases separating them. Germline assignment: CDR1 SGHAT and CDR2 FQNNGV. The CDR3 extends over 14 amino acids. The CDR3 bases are TGTGCCAGCAGCGCATCAGGACAGTCCTATGGCTACACCTTC. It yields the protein CASSASGQSYGYTF.

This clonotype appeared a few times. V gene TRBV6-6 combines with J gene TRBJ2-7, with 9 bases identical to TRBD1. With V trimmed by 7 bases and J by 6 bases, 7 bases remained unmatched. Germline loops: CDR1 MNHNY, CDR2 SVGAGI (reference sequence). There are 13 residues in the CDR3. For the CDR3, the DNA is TGTGCCAGCAATAACAGGGGGCGAAGCGAGCAGTACTTC. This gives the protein CASNNRGRSEQYF.

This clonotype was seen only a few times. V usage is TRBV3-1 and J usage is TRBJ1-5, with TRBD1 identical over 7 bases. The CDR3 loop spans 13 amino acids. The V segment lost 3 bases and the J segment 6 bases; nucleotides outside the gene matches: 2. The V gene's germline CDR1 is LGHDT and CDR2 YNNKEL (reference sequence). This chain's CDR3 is CASSQGQPQPQHF. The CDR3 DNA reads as TGTGCCAGCAGCCAGGGACAGCCTCAGCCCCAGCATTTT. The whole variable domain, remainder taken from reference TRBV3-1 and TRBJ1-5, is DTAVSQTPKYLVTQMGNDKSIKCEQNLGHDTMYWYKQDSKKFLKIMFSYNNKELIINETVPNRFSPKSPDKAHLNLHINSLELGDSAVYFCASSQGQPQPQHFGDGTRLSIL.

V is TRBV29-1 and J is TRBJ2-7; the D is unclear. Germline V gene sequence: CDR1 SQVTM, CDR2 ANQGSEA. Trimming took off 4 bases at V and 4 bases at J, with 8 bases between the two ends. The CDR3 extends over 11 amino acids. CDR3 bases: TGCAGCGTTGTCGGATCATACGAGCAGTACTTC. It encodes CSVVGSYEQYF.

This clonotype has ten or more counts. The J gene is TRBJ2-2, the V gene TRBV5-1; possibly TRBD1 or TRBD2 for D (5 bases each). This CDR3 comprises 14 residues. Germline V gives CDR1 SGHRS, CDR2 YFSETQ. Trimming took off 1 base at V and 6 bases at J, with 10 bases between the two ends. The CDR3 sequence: CASSLRRDAGELFF. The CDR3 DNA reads TGCGCCAGCAGCTTGCGCAGGGACGCCGGGGAGCTGTTTTTT.

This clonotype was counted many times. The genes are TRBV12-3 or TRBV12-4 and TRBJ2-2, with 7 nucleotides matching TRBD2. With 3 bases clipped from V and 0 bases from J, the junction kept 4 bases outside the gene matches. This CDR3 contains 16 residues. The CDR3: CASSFLAGANTGELFF. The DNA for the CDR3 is TGTGCCAGCAGTTTCTTAGCGGGTGCGAACACCGGGGAGCTGTTTTTT.

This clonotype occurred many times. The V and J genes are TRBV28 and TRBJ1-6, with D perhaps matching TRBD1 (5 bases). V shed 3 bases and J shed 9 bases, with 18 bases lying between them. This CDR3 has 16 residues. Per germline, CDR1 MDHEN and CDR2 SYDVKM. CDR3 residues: CASSFVGLGGRSPLHF. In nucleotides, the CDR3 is TGTGCCAGCAGTTTTGTAGGGCTCGGGGGACGTTCACCCCTCCACTTT.

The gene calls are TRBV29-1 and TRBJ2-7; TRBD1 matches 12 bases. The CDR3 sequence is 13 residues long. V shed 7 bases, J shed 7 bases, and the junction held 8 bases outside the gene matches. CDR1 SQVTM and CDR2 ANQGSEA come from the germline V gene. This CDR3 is CSAWGQGAGEQYF. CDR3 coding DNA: TGCAGCGCCTGGGGACAGGGGGCGGGGGAGCAGTACTTC.

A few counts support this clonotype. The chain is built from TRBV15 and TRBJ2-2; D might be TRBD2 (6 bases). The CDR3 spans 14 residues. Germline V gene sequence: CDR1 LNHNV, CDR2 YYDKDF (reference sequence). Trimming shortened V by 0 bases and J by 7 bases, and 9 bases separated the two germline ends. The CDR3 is CATSRDRRVGELFF. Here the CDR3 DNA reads TGTGCCACCAGCAGAGATAGGAGGGTCGGGGAGCTGTTTTTT.

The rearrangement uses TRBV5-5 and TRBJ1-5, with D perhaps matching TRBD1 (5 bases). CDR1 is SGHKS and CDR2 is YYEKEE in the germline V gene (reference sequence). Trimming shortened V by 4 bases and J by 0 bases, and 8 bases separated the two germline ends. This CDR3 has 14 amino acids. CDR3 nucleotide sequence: TGTGCCAGCAGCAGGACAATTAGCAATCAGCCCCAGCATTTT. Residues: CASSRTISNQPQHF.

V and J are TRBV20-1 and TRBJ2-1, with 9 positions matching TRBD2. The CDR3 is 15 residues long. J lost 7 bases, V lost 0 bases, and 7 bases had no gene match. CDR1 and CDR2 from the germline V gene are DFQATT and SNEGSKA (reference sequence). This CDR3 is CSARDRAGGLNEQFF. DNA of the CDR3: TGCAGTGCTAGAGATAGGGCGGGGGGGCTAAATGAGCAGTTCTTC.

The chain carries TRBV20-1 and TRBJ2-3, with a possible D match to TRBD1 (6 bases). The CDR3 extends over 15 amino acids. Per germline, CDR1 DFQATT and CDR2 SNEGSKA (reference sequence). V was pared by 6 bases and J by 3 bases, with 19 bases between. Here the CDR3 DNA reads TGCAGTGCCGGCCCCGGGGTAAGGGGGACAGATACGCAGTATTTT. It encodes CSAGPGVRGTDTQYF.

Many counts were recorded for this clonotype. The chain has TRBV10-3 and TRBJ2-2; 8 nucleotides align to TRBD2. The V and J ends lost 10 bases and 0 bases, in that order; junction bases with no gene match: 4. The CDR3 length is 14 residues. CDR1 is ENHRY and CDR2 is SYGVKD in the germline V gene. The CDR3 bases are TGTGCCACCCGGGGGGGCTCGAACACCGGGGAGCTGTTTTTT. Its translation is CATRGGSNTGELFF.

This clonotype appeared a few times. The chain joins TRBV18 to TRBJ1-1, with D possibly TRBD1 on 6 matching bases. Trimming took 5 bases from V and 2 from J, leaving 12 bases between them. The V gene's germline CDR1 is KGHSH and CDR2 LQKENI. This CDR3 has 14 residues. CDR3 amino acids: CASSIEQGNTEAFF. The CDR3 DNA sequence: TGTGCCAGCTCAATAGAACAGGGAAACACTGAAGCTTTCTTT. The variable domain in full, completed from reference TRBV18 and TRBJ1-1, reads NAGVMQNPRHLVRRRGQEARLRCSPMKGHSHVYWYRQLPEEGLKFMVYLQKENIIDESGMPKERFSAEFPKEGPSILRIQQVVRGDSAAYFCASSIEQGNTEAFFGQGTRLTVV.

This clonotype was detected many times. The CDR3 here is CASSPGQGGEQYF. In nucleotides, the CDR3 is TGTGCCAGCAGCCCGGGACAGGGGGGTGAGCAGTACTTC. J is TRBJ2-7 and V is TRBV4-2; 11 nucleotides match TRBD1. Germline CDR1 LGHNA, CDR2 YNFKEQ. After removal of 4 bases from V and 7 bases from J, the junction contained 3 bases not matched to a gene. The CDR3 consists of 13 residues.

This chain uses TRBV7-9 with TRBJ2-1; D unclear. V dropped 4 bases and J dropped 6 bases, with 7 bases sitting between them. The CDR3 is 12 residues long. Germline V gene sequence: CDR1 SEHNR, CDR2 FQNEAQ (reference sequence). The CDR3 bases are TGTGCCAGCAGCTCAGCGTCCAATGAGCAGTTCTTC. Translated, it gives CASSSASNEQFF.

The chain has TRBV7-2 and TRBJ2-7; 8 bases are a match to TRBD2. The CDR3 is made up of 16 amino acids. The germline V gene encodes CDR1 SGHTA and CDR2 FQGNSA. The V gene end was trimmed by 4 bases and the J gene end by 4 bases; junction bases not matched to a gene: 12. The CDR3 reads CASSSGGTRKIYEQYF. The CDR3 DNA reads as TGTGCCAGCAGCTCCGGCGGGACTAGAAAAATTTACGAGCAGTACTTC.

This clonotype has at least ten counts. The CDR3 loop reads CASSLTLAKNIQYF. CDR3 DNA sequence: TGTGCCAGCAGCTTAACCCTAGCCAAAAACATTCAGTACTTC. The chain carries TRBV7-2 and TRBJ2-4; D unresolved. This CDR3 comprises 14 residues. CDR1 is SGHTA, CDR2 FQGNSA, per germline. Trimming left V 2 bases short and J 0 bases short, with 5 bases between.

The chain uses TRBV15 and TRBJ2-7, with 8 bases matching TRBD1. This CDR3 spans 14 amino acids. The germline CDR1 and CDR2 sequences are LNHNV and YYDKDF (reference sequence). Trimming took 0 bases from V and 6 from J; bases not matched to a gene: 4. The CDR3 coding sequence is TGTGCCACCAGCAGAGATTCCACAGGGGGCGAGCAGTACTTC. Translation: CATSRDSTGGEQYF.

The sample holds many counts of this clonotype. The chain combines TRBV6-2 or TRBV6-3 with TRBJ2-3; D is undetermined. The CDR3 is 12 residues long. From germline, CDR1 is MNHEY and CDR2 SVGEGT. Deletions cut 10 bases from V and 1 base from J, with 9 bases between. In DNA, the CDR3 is TGTGCCACTTCCCCCCGCACAGATACGCAGTATTTT. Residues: CATSPRTDTQYF.

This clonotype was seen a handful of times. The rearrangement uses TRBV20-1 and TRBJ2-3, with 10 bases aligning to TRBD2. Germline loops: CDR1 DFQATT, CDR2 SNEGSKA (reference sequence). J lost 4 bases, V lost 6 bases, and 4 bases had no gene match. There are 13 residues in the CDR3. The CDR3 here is CSARTSGADTQYF. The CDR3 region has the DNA TGCAGTGCCCGGACTAGCGGTGCAGATACGCAGTATTTT.

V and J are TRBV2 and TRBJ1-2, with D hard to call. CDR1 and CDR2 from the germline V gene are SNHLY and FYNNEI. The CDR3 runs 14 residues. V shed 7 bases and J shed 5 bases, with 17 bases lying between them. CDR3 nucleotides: TGTGCCAGCACTTCAGACGGAGGCACTTATGGCTACACCTTC. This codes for CASTSDGGTYGYTF.

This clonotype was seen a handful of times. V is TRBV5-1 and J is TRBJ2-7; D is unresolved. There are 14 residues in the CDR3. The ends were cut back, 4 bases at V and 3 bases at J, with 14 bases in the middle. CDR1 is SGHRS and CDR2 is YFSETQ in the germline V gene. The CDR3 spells CASSPYLLGYEQYF. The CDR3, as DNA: TGCGCCAGCAGCCCTTACCTCCTCGGCTACGAGCAGTACTTC.

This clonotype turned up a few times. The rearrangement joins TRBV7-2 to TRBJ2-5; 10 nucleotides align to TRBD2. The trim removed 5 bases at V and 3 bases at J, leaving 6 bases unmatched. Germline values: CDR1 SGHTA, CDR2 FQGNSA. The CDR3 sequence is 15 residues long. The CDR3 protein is CASSQLGLAKETQYF. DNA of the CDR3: TGTGCCAGCAGCCAACTGGGACTAGCGAAAGAGACCCAGTACTTC.

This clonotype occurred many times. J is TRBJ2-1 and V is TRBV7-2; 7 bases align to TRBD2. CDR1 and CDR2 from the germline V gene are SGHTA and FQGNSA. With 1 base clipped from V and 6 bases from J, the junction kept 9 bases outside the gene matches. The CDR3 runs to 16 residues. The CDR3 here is CASSLEVAGRGNEQFF. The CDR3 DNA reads TGTGCCAGCAGCTTAGAGGTAGCGGGCCGGGGCAATGAGCAGTTCTTC.

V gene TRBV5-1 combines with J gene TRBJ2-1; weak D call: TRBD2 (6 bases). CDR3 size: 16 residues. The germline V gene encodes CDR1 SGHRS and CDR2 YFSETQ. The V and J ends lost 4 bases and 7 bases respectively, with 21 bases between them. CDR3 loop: CASSPPSGSTRNEQFF. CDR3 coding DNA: TGCGCCAGCAGCCCGCCCAGCGGGTCGACTAGAAATGAGCAGTTCTTC. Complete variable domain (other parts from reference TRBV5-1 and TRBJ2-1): KAGVTQTPRYLIKTRGQQVTLSCSPISGHRSVSWYQQTPGQGLQFLFEYFSETQRNKGNFPGRFSGRQFSNSRSEMNVSTLELGDSALYLCASSPPSGSTRNEQFFGPGTRLTVL.

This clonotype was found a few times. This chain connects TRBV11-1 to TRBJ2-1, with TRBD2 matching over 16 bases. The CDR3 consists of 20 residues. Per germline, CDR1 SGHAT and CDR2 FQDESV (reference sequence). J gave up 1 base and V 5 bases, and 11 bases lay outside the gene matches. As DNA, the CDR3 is TGTGCCAGCAGCGCAGAACCGGGACTAGCGGGGGGGCTGTCCTACAATGAGCAGTTCTTC. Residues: CASSAEPGLAGGLSYNEQFF.